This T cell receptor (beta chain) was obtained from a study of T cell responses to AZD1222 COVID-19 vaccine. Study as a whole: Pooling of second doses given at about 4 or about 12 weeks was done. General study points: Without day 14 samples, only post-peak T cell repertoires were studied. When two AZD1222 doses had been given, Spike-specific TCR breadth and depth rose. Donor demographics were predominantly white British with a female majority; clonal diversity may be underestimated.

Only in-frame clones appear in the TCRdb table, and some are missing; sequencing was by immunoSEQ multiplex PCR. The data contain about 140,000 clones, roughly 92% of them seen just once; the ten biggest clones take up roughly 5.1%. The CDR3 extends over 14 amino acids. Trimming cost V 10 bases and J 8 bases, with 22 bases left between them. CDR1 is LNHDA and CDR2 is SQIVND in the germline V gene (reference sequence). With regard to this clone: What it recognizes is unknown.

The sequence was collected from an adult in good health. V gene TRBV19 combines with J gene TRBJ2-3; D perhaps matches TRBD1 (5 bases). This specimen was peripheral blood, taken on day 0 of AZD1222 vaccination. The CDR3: CATATATPASTQYF. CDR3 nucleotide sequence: TGTGCCACCGCGACAGCCACCCCCGCCAGTACGCAGTATTTT. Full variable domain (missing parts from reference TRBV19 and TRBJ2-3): DGGITQSPKYLFRKEGQNVTLSCEQNLNHDAMYWYRQDPGQGLRLIYYSQIVNDFQKGDIAEGYSVSREKKESFPLTVTSAQKNPTAFYLCATATATPASTQYFGPGTRLTVL.